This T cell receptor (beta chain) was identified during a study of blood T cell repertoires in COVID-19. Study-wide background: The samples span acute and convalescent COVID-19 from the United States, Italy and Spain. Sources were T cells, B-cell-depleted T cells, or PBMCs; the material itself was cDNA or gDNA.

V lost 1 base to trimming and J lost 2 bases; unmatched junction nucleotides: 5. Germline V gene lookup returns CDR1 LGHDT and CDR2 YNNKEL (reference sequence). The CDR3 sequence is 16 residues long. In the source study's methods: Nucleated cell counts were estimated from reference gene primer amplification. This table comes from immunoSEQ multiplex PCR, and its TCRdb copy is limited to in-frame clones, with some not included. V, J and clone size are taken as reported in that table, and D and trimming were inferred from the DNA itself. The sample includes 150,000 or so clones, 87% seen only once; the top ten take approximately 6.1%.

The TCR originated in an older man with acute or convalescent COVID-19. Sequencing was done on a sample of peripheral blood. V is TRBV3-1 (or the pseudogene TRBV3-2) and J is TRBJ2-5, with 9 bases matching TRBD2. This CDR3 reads CASSQVRLADQETQYF. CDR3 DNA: TGTGCCAGCAGCCAAGTGAGACTAGCGGATCAAGAGACCCAGTACTTC.